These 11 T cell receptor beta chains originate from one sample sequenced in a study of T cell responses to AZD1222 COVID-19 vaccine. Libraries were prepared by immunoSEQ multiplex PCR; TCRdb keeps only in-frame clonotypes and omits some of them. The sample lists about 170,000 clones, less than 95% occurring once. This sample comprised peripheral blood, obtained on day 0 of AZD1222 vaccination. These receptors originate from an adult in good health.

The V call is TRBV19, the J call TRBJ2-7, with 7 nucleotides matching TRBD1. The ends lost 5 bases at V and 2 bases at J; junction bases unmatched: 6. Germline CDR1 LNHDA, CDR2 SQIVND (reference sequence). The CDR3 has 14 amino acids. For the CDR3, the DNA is TGTGCCAGTAGTGTGACAGGGACCACCTACGAGCAGTACTTC. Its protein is CASSVTGTTYEQYF.

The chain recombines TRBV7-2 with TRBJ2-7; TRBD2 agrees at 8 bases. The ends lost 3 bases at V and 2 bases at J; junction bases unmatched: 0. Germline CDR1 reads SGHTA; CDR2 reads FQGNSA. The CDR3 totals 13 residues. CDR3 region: CASSLRGAYEQYF. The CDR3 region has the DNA TGTGCCAGCAGCTTGCGGGGGGCCTACGAGCAGTACTTC.

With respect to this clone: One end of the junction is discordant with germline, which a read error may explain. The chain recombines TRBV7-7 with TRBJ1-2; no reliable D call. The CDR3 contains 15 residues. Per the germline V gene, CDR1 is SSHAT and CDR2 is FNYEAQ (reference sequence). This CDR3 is CASSLFPITAYGYTF. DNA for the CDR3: TGTGCTAGCAGCTTATTCCCCATCACAGCCTATGGCTACACCTTC. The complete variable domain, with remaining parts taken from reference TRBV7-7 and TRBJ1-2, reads GAGVSQSPRYKVTKRGQDVTLRCDPISSHATLYWYQQALGQGPEFLTYFNYEAQPDKSGLPSDRFSAERPEGSISTLTIQRTEQRDSAMYRCASSLFPITAYGYTFGSGTRLTVV.

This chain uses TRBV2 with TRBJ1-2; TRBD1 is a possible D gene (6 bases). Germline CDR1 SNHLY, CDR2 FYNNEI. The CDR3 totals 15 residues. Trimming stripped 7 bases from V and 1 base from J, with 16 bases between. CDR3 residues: CASTPRDTFNYGYTF. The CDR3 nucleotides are TGTGCCAGCACCCCCCGGGACACCTTTAACTATGGCTACACCTTC.

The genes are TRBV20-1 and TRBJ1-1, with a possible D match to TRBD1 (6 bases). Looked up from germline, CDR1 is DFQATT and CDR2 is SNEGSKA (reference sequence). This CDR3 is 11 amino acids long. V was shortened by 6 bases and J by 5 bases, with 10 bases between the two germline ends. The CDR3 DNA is TGCAGTGCCAAGGGGGAAACTGAAGCTTTCTTT. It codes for CSAKGETEAFF.

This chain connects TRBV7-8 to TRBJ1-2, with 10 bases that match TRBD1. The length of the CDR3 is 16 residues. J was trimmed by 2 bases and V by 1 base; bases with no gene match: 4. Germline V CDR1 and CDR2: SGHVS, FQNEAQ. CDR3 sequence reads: CASSLGWTGGNYGYTF. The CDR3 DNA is TGTGCCAGCAGCTTAGGTTGGACAGGGGGGAACTATGGCTACACCTTC.

CDR3 sequence (DNA): TGCGCCAGCAGCGAGGACAGTCAGGTCTATGGCTACACCTTC. Protein product: CASSEDSQVYGYTF. This chain links TRBV5-1 with TRBJ1-2; tentative D call: TRBD1 (6 bases). The CDR3 spans 14 residues. Germline V gives CDR1 SGHRS, CDR2 YFSETQ. V was trimmed by 4 bases and J by 4 bases, leaving 14 bases between them.

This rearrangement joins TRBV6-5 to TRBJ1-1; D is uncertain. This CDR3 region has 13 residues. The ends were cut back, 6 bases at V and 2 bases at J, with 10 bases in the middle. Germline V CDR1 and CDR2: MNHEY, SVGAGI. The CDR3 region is CASSSQENTEAFF. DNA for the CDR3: TGTGCCAGCAGCAGCCAGGAAAACACTGAAGCTTTCTTT.

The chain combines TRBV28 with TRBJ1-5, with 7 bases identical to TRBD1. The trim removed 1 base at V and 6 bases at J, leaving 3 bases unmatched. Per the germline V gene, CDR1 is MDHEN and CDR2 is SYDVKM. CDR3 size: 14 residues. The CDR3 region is CASSLYRGSQPQHF. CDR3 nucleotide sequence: TGTGCCAGCAGTTTATACAGGGGTAGTCAGCCCCAGCATTTT.

CDR3 nucleotide sequence: TGTGCCAGCAGCCGACCGGGACAGGGGGCAAATGGCTACACCTTC. Protein: CASSRPGQGANGYTF. The gene calls are TRBV27 and TRBJ1-2; 12 bases line up with TRBD1. CDR3 size: 15 residues. The J segment lost 6 bases and the V segment lost 6 bases, leaving 8 bases of the junction unmatched. In germline, CDR1 is MNHEY, CDR2 SMNVEV (reference sequence).

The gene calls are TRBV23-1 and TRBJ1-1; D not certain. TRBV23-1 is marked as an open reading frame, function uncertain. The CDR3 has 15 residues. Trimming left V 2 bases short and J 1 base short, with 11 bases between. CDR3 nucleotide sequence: TGCGCCAGCAGTCAACCACCTCAGCAGAACACTGAAGCTTTCTTT. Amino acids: CASSQPPQQNTEAFF.